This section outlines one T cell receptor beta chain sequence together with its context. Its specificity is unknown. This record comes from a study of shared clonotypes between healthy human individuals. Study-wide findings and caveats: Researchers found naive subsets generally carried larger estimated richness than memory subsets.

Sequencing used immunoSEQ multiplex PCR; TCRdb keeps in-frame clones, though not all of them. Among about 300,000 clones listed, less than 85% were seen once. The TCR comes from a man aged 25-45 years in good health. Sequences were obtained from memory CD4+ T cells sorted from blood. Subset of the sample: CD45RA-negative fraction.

The CDR3 bases are TGTGCCAGCAGCGTAGTTCCGACAGGAGGGAGCTACACCTTC. This codes for CASSVVPTGGSYTF. This chain connects TRBV9 to TRBJ1-2; possibly TRBD1 for D (6 bases). The CDR3 consists of 14 residues. Germline CDR1 reads SGDLS; CDR2 reads YYNGEE. The V end was cut by 0 bases, the J end by 9 bases, with 15 bases between.